The present TCR beta chain was sequenced within a study of T cells in Graves' hyperthyroidism and ophthalmopathy. Study background: Peripheral blood draws took place at initial diagnosis, ahead of any treatment.

It was RNA transcripts that yielded the amplified TCR beta CDR3 regions. The HTBI set primed first-round TCR CDR3 RT-PCR. TCRdb re-called the multiplex PCR reads through MiXCR, storing one row per CDR3 protein. Among some 760,000 distinct CDR3 sequences listed, 13% to 15% were seen once. V was pared by 4 bases and J by 5 bases, with 4 bases of the junction left unmatched. Germline V lookup: CDR1 SGHNT, CDR2 YYREEE (reference sequence). The CDR3 loop spans 15 amino acids. This clonotype was counted only a few times. Sequencing used blood. This chain links TRBV5-4 with TRBJ2-5, with 14 bases that match TRBD2. The source is a woman aged 18 to 35 with Graves' hyperthyroidism. The CDR3 sequence: CASSMTSGRGETQYF. The CDR3 coding sequence is TGTGCCAGCAGCATGACTAGCGGGAGGGGGGAGACCCAGTACTTC.